The T cell receptor (beta chain) described here comes from a study of T cell responses to AZD1222 COVID-19 vaccine. Assay used: immunoSEQ multiplex PCR; TCRdb lists only in-frame clones, some missing. The sample has 150,000 or so clones, 90% seen once; the top ten hold more than 1.3%. V dropped 10 bases and J dropped 1 base, with 13 bases sitting between them. The V gene's germline CDR1 is MNHNY and CDR2 SVGAGI (reference sequence). The CDR3 runs 13 residues. This chain connects TRBV6-6 to TRBJ1-1; no clear D. The starting material was peripheral blood, obtained 28 days after the second AZD1222 dose. The receptor's source is an adult who received the AZD1222 COVID-19 vaccine. CDR3 in amino acids: CATKLAQNTEAFF. For the CDR3, the DNA is TGTGCCACCAAACTCGCCCAGAACACTGAAGCTTTCTTT.